The 9 T cell receptor beta chains reported below all come from one sample, sequenced in a study of identifying expanded T cells in peripheral blood (dated by TCRdb to between 2019 and 2020). Preparation of the library involved the immunoSEQ multiplex PCR assay. The table comes from immuneACCESS by way of TCRdb, which keeps in-frame sequences with V and J called. Part of the clones is missing from these tables; in studies checked, under half for an unresolved V gene and the rest for unknown reasons. The sample records 55,000 to 80,000 clones, approximately 82% of which are singletons. The ten largest clones add up to about a fifth of the sample. The sequencing input was blood. Source of these receptors: a person aged 18 to 70 in good health.

The chain carries TRBV2 and TRBJ2-7; D call uncertain. The V gene lost 3 bases and the J gene lost 2 bases, with 11 bases spanning the gap. CDR1 SNHLY and CDR2 FYNNEI come from the germline V gene. The CDR3 length is 14 residues. CDR3 loop: CASSDLTMTYEQYV. In DNA form, the CDR3 reads TGTGCCAGCAGTGACTTAACTATGACCTACGAGCAGTACGTC.

The rearrangement links TRBV15 to TRBJ2-7; D ambiguous. V lost 3 bases to trimming and J lost 3 bases, with 9 bases between them. From germline, CDR1 is LNHNV and CDR2 YYDKDF (reference sequence). This CDR3 is built from 13 residues. CDR3 DNA: TGTGCCACCAGCAGCAGTGGTAGCTACGAGCAGTACTTC. Translation: CATSSSGSYEQYF.

This chain connects TRBV2 to TRBJ2-5, with 8 bases matching TRBD2. The CDR3 contains 14 residues. CDR1 SNHLY and CDR2 FYNNEI come from the germline V gene. V dropped 7 bases and J dropped 5; count of bases not matched to a gene: 9. CDR3 region: CASKFSGSGETQYF. DNA for the CDR3: TGTGCCAGCAAATTCAGCGGGAGCGGGGAGACCCAGTACTTC.

The chain uses TRBV5-1 and TRBJ1-4, with D uncertain. The ends were cut back, 0 bases at V and 3 bases at J, with 9 bases in the middle. In germline, CDR1 is SGHRS, CDR2 YFSETQ. This CDR3 has 15 amino acids. CDR3 amino acids: CASSLVGSSNEKLFF. The DNA of the CDR3 is TGCGCCAGCAGCTTGGTTGGCAGCTCTAATGAAAAACTGTTTTTT.

The chain links TRBV2 to TRBJ2-3; the D gene is possibly TRBD2 (6 bases). The length of the CDR3 is 15 residues. Trimming stripped 5 bases from V and 0 bases from J, with 12 bases between. CDR1 is SNHLY, CDR2 FYNNEI, per germline. The CDR3 reads CASSLEAGSTDTQYF. CDR3 bases: TGTGCCAGCAGTTTGGAAGCGGGTAGCACAGATACGCAGTATTTT.

The chain links TRBV7-3 to TRBJ1-2, with 7 bases aligning to TRBD1. Germline V CDR1 and CDR2: SGHTA, FQGTGA. With V trimmed by 5 bases and J by 5 bases, 8 bases remained unmatched. The CDR3 totals 14 residues. Written as DNA, the CDR3 is TGTGCCAGCAGCCCCCAGGGGGGACAGTATGGCTACACCTTC. It yields the protein CASSPQGGQYGYTF. Together with reference TRBV7-3 and TRBJ1-2, the CDR3 gives the full variable domain: GAGVSQTPSNKVTEKGKYVELRCDPISGHTALYWYRQSLGQGPEFLIYFQGTGAADDSGLPNDRFFAVRPEGSVSTLKIQRTERGDSAVYLCASSPQGGQYGYTFGSGTRLTVV.

The rearrangement links TRBV27 to TRBJ1-2; D gene uncertain. CDR3 length: 10 amino acids. Trimming stripped 7 bases from V and 9 bases from J, with 9 bases between. Germline V CDR1 and CDR2: MNHEY, SMNVEV (reference sequence). CDR3 nucleotides: TGTGCCAGCAATACTGCGAGCTACACCTTC. Protein product: CASNTASYTF.

The chain recombines TRBV23-1 with TRBJ1-2; D may be TRBD1 (6 bases). Being an ORF, TRBV23-1 has a function that is uncertain. The germline V and J ends were trimmed by 11 bases and 1 base, with 23 bases remaining between them. The length of the CDR3 is 16 residues. CDR3 bases: TGCGCCGCCGATCACCCGCACAGGGACCTTAACTATGGCTACACCTTC. Its protein product is CAADHPHRDLNYGYTF.

This chain joins TRBV9 and TRBJ2-2, with D possibly matching TRBD2 (6 bases). Germline V gives CDR1 SGDLS, CDR2 YYNGEE. CDR3 length: 15 residues. The V end was cut by 4 bases, the J end by 0 bases, with 10 bases between. This chain's CDR3 is CASSSGVANTGELFF. In nucleotides, the CDR3 is TGTGCCAGCAGCTCGGGGGTTGCGAACACCGGGGAGCTGTTTTTT.